These 7 T cell receptor beta chains came from one sample sequenced in a study of blood T cell repertoires in COVID-19. Sequenced by immunoSEQ multiplex PCR; TCRdb stores in-frame clones only, minus some. The sample shows under 250,000 clones, more than 75% of them seen only once. What was sequenced was peripheral blood. Every receptor here comes from a man between 45 and 60 years old with COVID-19, enrolled during active disease.

The V call is TRBV30, the J call TRBJ1-2; possible D gene TRBD1, 5 bases. This CDR3 region has 13 residues. With 0 bases removed from V and 3 bases from J, the gap between germline ends came to 8 bases. CDR1 is GTSNPN, CDR2 SVGIG, per germline (reference sequence). The CDR3, as DNA: TGTGCCTGGAGTGTAGTACAGGACTATGGCTACACCTTC. This gives the protein CAWSVVQDYGYTF.

The V call is TRBV7-2, the J call TRBJ2-1; weak D call: TRBD2 (5 bases). The CDR3 contains 14 residues. Per the germline V gene, CDR1 is SGHTA and CDR2 is FQGNSA. V was trimmed by 2 bases and J by 9 bases, leaving 14 bases between them. DNA for the CDR3: TGTGCCAGCAGCTTAAGTGGGCCGCGGGTTGAGCAGTTCTTC. It is translated as CASSLSGPRVEQFF.

The chain couples TRBV14 to TRBJ2-5; possibly TRBD1 for D (6 bases). Trimming removed 6 bases from V and 4 bases from J, with 18 bases in between. The CDR3 is made up of 15 amino acids. In germline, CDR1 is SGHDN, CDR2 FVKESK. The CDR3 nucleotides read TGTGCCAGCAGTCAGCTCGGACAGCTGGGAGAGACCCAGTACTTC. Its protein product is CASSQLGQLGETQYF.

The CDR3 nucleotides read TGCGCCAGCAGCCAATCGGCCGGGACAGAATATGGCTACACCTTC. Translation: CASSQSAGTEYGYTF. J is TRBJ1-2 and V is TRBV4-3, with 7 bases identical to TRBD1. Trimming cost V 2 bases and J 5 bases; bases outside gene matches: 8. Per the germline V gene, CDR1 is LGHNA and CDR2 is YSLEER. The CDR3 extends over 15 amino acids.

The chain combines TRBV4-1 with TRBJ2-7; D not resolved. The V gene lost 1 base and the J gene lost 4 bases, with 11 bases spanning the gap. CDR3 length equals 14 residues. Looked up from germline, CDR1 is MGHRA and CDR2 is YSYEKL. Written as DNA, the CDR3 is TGCGCCAGCAGCCAAGTTTCAGGTTTTTACGAGCAGTACTTC. The encoded protein is CASSQVSGFYEQYF.

The rearrangement links TRBV4-2 to TRBJ1-3, with D maybe TRBD1 (6 bases). The V end lost 4 bases, the J end lost 0 bases, and 13 bases lay between the germline ends. Looked up from germline, CDR1 is LGHNA and CDR2 is YNFKEQ. This CDR3 has 16 amino acids. DNA of the CDR3: TGTGCCAGCAGCCCCGAACAGGGTAACTCTGGAAACACCATATATTTT. This sequence encodes CASSPEQGNSGNTIYF.

The chain recombines TRBV6-1 with TRBJ1-2; a possible D gene is TRBD1 (5 bases). The CDR3 extends over 14 amino acids. V shed 2 bases and J shed 8 bases, with 15 bases lying between them. CDR1 and CDR2 from the germline V gene are MNHNS and SASEGT. In DNA, the CDR3 is TGTGCCAGCAGTGAACCCCTCAGGGTCGAAGGCTACACCTTC. Residues: CASSEPLRVEGYTF.